This T cell receptor (beta chain) was observed in a study of glioma-infiltrating T cells after dendritic cell vaccination. Germline CDR1 reads SGHRS; CDR2 reads YFSETQ. The CDR3 has 18 residues. With 4 bases removed from V and 3 bases from J, the gap between germline ends came to 22 bases. All glioblastoma patients lacked an isocitrate dehydrogenase mutation. The primer mix had 60 V beta and 13 J beta primers. Libraries were prepared by immunoSEQ multiplex PCR; TCRdb keeps only in-frame clonotypes and omits some of them. The sample has approximately 90,000 clones, about 84% seen once. The source of this sequence is a human donor with glioblastoma. This rearrangement joins TRBV5-1 to TRBJ2-2, with D maybe TRBD1 (5 bases). Source: blood, taken before dendritic cell vaccination. The CDR3, as DNA: TGCGCCAGCAGCCTATATCCGGCACCCGTAGGGGACACCGGGGAGCTGTTTTTT. It is translated as CASSLYPAPVGDTGELFF.